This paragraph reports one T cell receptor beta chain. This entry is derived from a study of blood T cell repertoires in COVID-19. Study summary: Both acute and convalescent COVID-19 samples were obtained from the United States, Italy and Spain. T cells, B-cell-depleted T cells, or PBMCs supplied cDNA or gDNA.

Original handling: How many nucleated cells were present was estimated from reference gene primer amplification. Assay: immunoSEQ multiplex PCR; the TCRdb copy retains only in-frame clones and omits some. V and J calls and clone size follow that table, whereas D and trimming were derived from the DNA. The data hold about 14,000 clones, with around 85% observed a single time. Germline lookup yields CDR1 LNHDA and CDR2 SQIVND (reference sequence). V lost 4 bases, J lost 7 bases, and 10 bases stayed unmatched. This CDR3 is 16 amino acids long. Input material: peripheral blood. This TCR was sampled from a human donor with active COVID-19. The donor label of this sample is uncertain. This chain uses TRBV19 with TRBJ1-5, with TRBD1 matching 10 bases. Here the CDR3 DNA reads TGTGCCAGTAGTAAATCGGGACAGGGGAGTCGGCAGCCCCAGCATTTT. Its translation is CASSKSGQGSRQPQHF.